Listed here is a single TCR beta chain. A much larger clone lies a single base off, so this may be a read error. The data belong to a study of neurological immune-mediated disorders. TCRdb independently ran MiXCR on the 5' RACE reads; one entry per CDR3 protein. The sample contains 69,000 or so distinct CDR3 sequences, 4.5% to 6% of which appear only once. Germline CDR1 reads DFQATT; CDR2 reads SNEGSKA (reference sequence). The V gene lost 1 base and the J gene lost 7 bases, with 17 bases spanning the gap. The CDR3 is 15 residues long. The receptor comes from a woman in her seventies with multiple sclerosis. Input material: PBMCs. The chain combines TRBV20-1 with TRBJ2-1; D is possibly TRBD1 or TRBD2 (6 bases each). The CDR3 nucleotides are TGCAGTGCTAGAGTGAGGTGGAGGGGGACAAATGAGCAGTTCTTC. Protein product: CSARVRWRGTNEQFF.